This TCR beta chain appears in the sequencing data of a study of shared clonotypes between healthy human individuals. Notes on the study in general: Naive subsets generally exceeded memory subsets in estimated richness. Non-shared clonotypes had lower generation probabilities than those shared by all four donors.

The ends were cut back, 5 bases at V and 4 bases at J, with 15 bases in the middle. The CDR3 is made up of 15 amino acids. Germline values: CDR1 SGHVS, CDR2 FQNEAQ. For this clone: Its antigen is undetermined.

Measured with immunoSEQ multiplex PCR; TCRdb has only the in-frame clones, and not every one. Of 1.6 million or so clones in the sample, 98% were seen once. The chain couples TRBV7-8 to TRBJ2-1, with D possibly matching TRBD2 (6 bases). The sequence came from a man aged 25 to 40 in good health. The sequencing input was naive CD4+ T cells sorted from blood. This sample's subset: CD45RA+ positively selected. In DNA, the CDR3 is TGTGCCAGCAGCCTACCTACTAGCCTGTACAATGAGCAGTTCTTC. As protein: CASSLPTSLYNEQFF.